A selection of T cell receptor beta chains follows, all from one sample in a study of CD8+ T cells in alopecia areata. The protocol was immunoSEQ multiplex PCR, while the TCRdb copy is restricted to in-frame clones and leaves out a portion. In the table there are some 160,000 clones, around 71% of which are singletons. The sample in question was CD4+ T cells sorted from blood, obtained at week 4, from a patient treated with tofacitinib. The receptors here all came from a human donor with alopecia areata. CDR3s include the opening cysteine and the closing phenylalanine or tryptophan. D genes are given only for firm matches. Rows give clone size only sometimes, using once, few, many, or a class for an expanded clone.

j_gene: TRBJ2-1; d_gene: -; abundance: -; v_gene: TRBV30; CDR3nt: TGTGCCTGGAGTGTAGGGCGCGAGCAGTTCTTC; CDR3aa: CAWSVGREQFF
j_gene: TRBJ1-1; d_gene: -; abundance: -; v_gene: TRBV29-1; CDR3nt: TGCAGCGTTGCGTACCTCTTGAACACTGAAGCTTTCTTT; CDR3aa: CSVAYLLNTEAFF
j_gene: TRBJ2-1; d_gene: TRBD2; abundance: -; v_gene: TRBV11-2; CDR3nt: TGTGCCAGCAGCTTCTATCGGGGAGGGACCAATGAGCAGTTCTTC; CDR3aa: CASSFYRGGTNEQFF
j_gene: TRBJ1-6; d_gene: -; abundance: -; v_gene: TRBV30; CDR3nt: TGTGCCTGGAGTGCGCGGGGGGTAAATCAAAGGCCCCTCCACTTT; CDR3aa: CAWSARGVNQRPLHF
j_gene: TRBJ2-3; d_gene: TRBD1; abundance: -; v_gene: TRBV29-1; CDR3nt: TGCAGCGTTGGGGGAGGACAGGGGGCAGATACGCAGTATTTT; CDR3aa: CSVGGGQGADTQYF
j_gene: TRBJ2-2; d_gene: -; abundance: -; v_gene: TRBV29-1; CDR3nt: TGCAGCGCCGGCCACGGGGAGCTGTTTTTT; CDR3aa: CSAGHGELFF
j_gene: TRBJ2-2; d_gene: -; abundance: few; v_gene: TRBV14; CDR3nt: TGTGCCAGCAGCCAAAGTTCGGGGAACACCGGGGAGCTGTTTTTT; CDR3aa: CASSQSSGNTGELFF
j_gene: TRBJ1-3; d_gene: -; abundance: -; v_gene: TRBV25-1; CDR3nt: TGTGCCAGCACGACGAGCAACTCTGGAAACACCATATATTTT; CDR3aa: CASTTSNSGNTIYF
j_gene: TRBJ1-3; d_gene: -; abundance: -; v_gene: TRBV30; CDR3nt: TGTGCCTGGAGCAGAAGCCACTCTGGAAACACCATATATTTT; CDR3aa: CAWSRSHSGNTIYF
j_gene: TRBJ1-2; d_gene: -; abundance: -; v_gene: TRBV29-1; CDR3nt: TGCAGCGTTGATGAACAGGGAGGCTATGGCTACACCTTC; CDR3aa: CSVDEQGGYGYTF
j_gene: TRBJ2-5; d_gene: -; abundance: -; v_gene: TRBV9; CDR3nt: TGTGCCAGCAGCGTAGATCGGGCTTGGGGAGAGACCCAGTACTTC; CDR3aa: CASSVDRAWGETQYF
j_gene: TRBJ2-1; d_gene: -; abundance: -; v_gene: TRBV29-1; CDR3nt: TGCAGCGTTATATTTGACTCCTACAATGAGCAGTTCTTC; CDR3aa: CSVIFDSYNEQFF
j_gene: TRBJ2-3; d_gene: -; abundance: -; v_gene: TRBV2; CDR3nt: TGTGCCAGCAGTGAAGCGCTTAGCACAGATACGCAGTATTTT; CDR3aa: CASSEALSTDTQYF
j_gene: TRBJ2-5; d_gene: -; abundance: -; v_gene: TRBV15; CDR3nt: TGTGCCACCAAACGACAGATCCAAGAGACCCAGTACTTC; CDR3aa: CATKRQIQETQYF
j_gene: TRBJ2-7; d_gene: -; abundance: -; v_gene: TRBV30; CDR3nt: TGTGCCTGGAAGGAACAGGCCGCCTACGAGCAGTACTTC; CDR3aa: CAWKEQAAYEQYF
j_gene: TRBJ1-2; d_gene: -; abundance: -; v_gene: TRBV5-1; CDR3nt: TGTGCCAGCAGCTTGGTTGACGGCTATGGCTACACCTTC; CDR3aa: CASSLVDGYGYTF
j_gene: TRBJ1-1; d_gene: -; abundance: -; v_gene: TRBV29-1; CDR3nt: TGCAGCGTCAGCTCTGGCAATGTCGGCACTGAAGCTTTCTTT; CDR3aa: CSVSSGNVGTEAFF
j_gene: TRBJ2-5; d_gene: -; abundance: -; v_gene: TRBV5-4; CDR3nt: TGTGCCAGCAGTCAAGATAGCAGGGCAGAGACCCAGTACTTC; CDR3aa: CASSQDSRAETQYF
j_gene: TRBJ1-2; d_gene: -; abundance: -; v_gene: TRBV6-5; CDR3nt: TGTGCCAGCAGTGAGGGGGACGGCTTGGGTGGCTACACCTTC; CDR3aa: CASSEGDGLGGYTF
j_gene: TRBJ2-7; d_gene: TRBD2; abundance: -; v_gene: TRBV5-4; CDR3nt: TGTGCCAGCAGCCCAGGACTAGCGGGGGGCGAGCAGTACTTC; CDR3aa: CASSPGLAGGEQYF
j_gene: TRBJ2-5; d_gene: TRBD2; abundance: -; v_gene: TRBV5-1; CDR3nt: TGCGCCAGCAGCTTGATAGCGGGGGGCCAAGAGACCCAGTACTTC; CDR3aa: CASSLIAGGQETQYF
j_gene: TRBJ1-1; d_gene: TRBD1; abundance: -; v_gene: TRBV29-1; CDR3nt: TGCAGCGCCGCTAGACAGGGTAAAACTGAAGCTTTCTTT; CDR3aa: CSAARQGKTEAFF
j_gene: TRBJ1-5; d_gene: -; abundance: once; v_gene: TRBV30; CDR3nt: TGTGCCTGGAGCTCAGAGCTCGGGAATCAGCCCCAGCATTTT; CDR3aa: CAWSSELGNQPQHF
j_gene: TRBJ1-2; d_gene: TRBD1; abundance: few; v_gene: TRBV2; CDR3nt: TGTGCCAGCAGTGAATTGGGACAGAGCTATGGCTACACCTTC; CDR3aa: CASSELGQSYGYTF
j_gene: TRBJ1-1; d_gene: TRBD1; abundance: few; v_gene: TRBV30; CDR3nt: TGTGCCTGGGGGACAGGGCTGGGCACTGAAGCTTTCTTT; CDR3aa: CAWGTGLGTEAFF
j_gene: TRBJ2-5; d_gene: -; abundance: -; v_gene: TRBV29-1; CDR3nt: TGCAGCGTTGGCCTCTCGACGGAGACCCAGTACTTC; CDR3aa: CSVGLSTETQYF
j_gene: TRBJ2-7; d_gene: TRBD2; abundance: -; v_gene: TRBV9; CDR3nt: TGTGCCAGCAGCGAAGCGGGGACCCCATGGGAGCAGTACTTC; CDR3aa: CASSEAGTPWEQYF
j_gene: TRBJ2-1; d_gene: -; abundance: few; v_gene: TRBV7-8; CDR3nt: TGTGCCAGCAGCCCGCCGGGTCACGATGAGCAGTTCTTC; CDR3aa: CASSPPGHDEQFF
j_gene: TRBJ1-1; d_gene: -; abundance: -; v_gene: TRBV11-3; CDR3nt: TGTGCCAGCAGCCGAGGCGAGGGTGAAGCTTTCTTT; CDR3aa: CASSRGEGEAFF
j_gene: TRBJ2-5; d_gene: TRBD2; abundance: -; v_gene: TRBV7-2; CDR3nt: TGTGCCAGCAGCGAACACCCTCCGGGACTAGCGGGGGGACGGGAGCAGTACTTC; CDR3aa: CASSEHPPGLAGGREQYF
j_gene: TRBJ1-6; d_gene: -; abundance: -; v_gene: TRBV30; CDR3nt: TGTGCCTGGAGTAGCCAGGGGCCGGTCCACTTT; CDR3aa: CAWSSQGPVHF
j_gene: TRBJ2-6; d_gene: -; abundance: few; v_gene: TRBV29-1; CDR3nt: TGCAGCGTTGGCCAGGCAGGGTCTGGGGCCAACGTCCTGACTTTC; CDR3aa: CSVGQAGSGANVLTF
j_gene: TRBJ2-2; d_gene: -; abundance: few; v_gene: TRBV30; CDR3nt: TGTGCCTCTCGGACGAGTAACACCGGGGAGCTGTTTTTT; CDR3aa: CASRTSNTGELFF
j_gene: TRBJ1-1; d_gene: -; abundance: -; v_gene: TRBV5-1; CDR3nt: TGCGCCAGCAGCTTGTTTTCGGGTGCCCTAGGAGAAGCTTTCTTT; CDR3aa: CASSLFSGALGEAFF
j_gene: TRBJ2-7; d_gene: -; abundance: -; v_gene: TRBV13; CDR3nt: TGTGCCAGCAGCTTCGGTAGAAATCTCTACGAGCAGTACTTC; CDR3aa: CASSFGRNLYEQYF
j_gene: TRBJ1-4; d_gene: -; abundance: -; v_gene: TRBV30; CDR3nt: TGTGCCTCAAGGGCAGGGAGTAATGAAAAACTGTTTTTT; CDR3aa: CASRAGSNEKLFF
j_gene: TRBJ1-5; d_gene: TRBD1; abundance: few; v_gene: TRBV4-1; CDR3nt: TGCGCCAGCAGCCAAGTAGGGACAGGGAACAATCAGCCCCAGCATTTT; CDR3aa: CASSQVGTGNNQPQHF
j_gene: TRBJ2-2; d_gene: TRBD2; abundance: -; v_gene: TRBV4-3; CDR3nt: TGCGCCAGCAGCCAGTTAGCGGGGGCTAACACCGGGGAGCTGTTTTTT; CDR3aa: CASSQLAGANTGELFF
j_gene: TRBJ1-1; d_gene: -; abundance: -; v_gene: TRBV30; CDR3nt: TGTGCCTGGAGTCCCCTCCAGGGAAAATCTGAAGCTTTCTTT; CDR3aa: CAWSPLQGKSEAFF
j_gene: TRBJ1-1; d_gene: -; abundance: few; v_gene: TRBV4-3; CDR3nt: TGCGCCAGCAGCCAAGATCGGGGGTTGAGGACTGAAGCTTTCTTT; CDR3aa: CASSQDRGLRTEAFF
j_gene: TRBJ2-6; d_gene: -; abundance: -; v_gene: TRBV2; CDR3nt: TGTGCCAGCAGTGAAGCCGGCACCCCTGGGGCCAACGTCCTGACTTTC; CDR3aa: CASSEAGTPGANVLTF
j_gene: TRBJ1-1; d_gene: -; abundance: -; v_gene: TRBV30; CDR3nt: TGTGCCTGGAGACAGGGTCATTGGTTTGCTTTCTTT; CDR3aa: CAWRQGHWFAFF
j_gene: TRBJ2-5; d_gene: TRBD2; abundance: -; v_gene: TRBV29-1; CDR3nt: TGCAGCGTTGACCGGGGAGGGGCGGAGACCCAGTACTTC; CDR3aa: CSVDRGGAETQYF
j_gene: TRBJ1-2; d_gene: -; abundance: -; v_gene: TRBV6-5; CDR3nt: TGTGCCAGCACCAGTACTGACAGGCCCTTGTTTGGCTACACCTTC; CDR3aa: CASTSTDRPLFGYTF
j_gene: TRBJ1-1; d_gene: -; abundance: -; v_gene: TRBV5-1; CDR3nt: TGCGCCAGCAGCTTCGGGGTCGCGGACACTGAAGCTTTCTTT; CDR3aa: CASSFGVADTEAFF
j_gene: TRBJ2-5; d_gene: -; abundance: -; v_gene: TRBV18; CDR3nt: TGTGCCAGCTCACCGGTGGGGGGAGAGACCCAGTACTTC; CDR3aa: CASSPVGGETQYF
j_gene: TRBJ1-6; d_gene: -; abundance: -; v_gene: TRBV6-5; CDR3nt: TGTGCCAGCAGTTACGACGGCTATAATTCACCCCTCCACTTT; CDR3aa: CASSYDGYNSPLHF
j_gene: TRBJ2-1; d_gene: -; abundance: -; v_gene: TRBV7-2; CDR3nt: TGTGCCAGCAGCTTAGCGGGAATCGGGTCGTACAATGAGCAGTTCTTC; CDR3aa: CASSLAGIGSYNEQFF
j_gene: TRBJ2-7; d_gene: -; abundance: -; v_gene: TRBV4-3; CDR3nt: TGCGCCAGCAGCCAAGACAGGGGATACGAGCAGTACTTC; CDR3aa: CASSQDRGYEQYF
j_gene: TRBJ2-6; d_gene: -; abundance: -; v_gene: TRBV6-6; CDR3nt: TGTGCCAGCAGTTACAGCTCTGGGGCCAACGTCCTGACTTTC; CDR3aa: CASSYSSGANVLTF
j_gene: TRBJ1-5; d_gene: -; abundance: -; v_gene: TRBV15; CDR3nt: TGTGCCACCAGCAGGCGCGGAGATAGCAATCAGCCCCAGCATTTT; CDR3aa: CATSRRGDSNQPQHF
j_gene: TRBJ1-1; d_gene: -; abundance: -; v_gene: TRBV29-1; CDR3nt: TGCAGCGCCGGCGCGGTGAACACTGAAGCTTTCTTT; CDR3aa: CSAGAVNTEAFF
j_gene: TRBJ2-5; d_gene: -; abundance: -; v_gene: TRBV2; CDR3nt: TGTGCCAGGGAGGGGGGAGAAGAGACCCAGTACTTC; CDR3aa: CAREGGEETQYF
j_gene: TRBJ1-5; d_gene: TRBD1; abundance: -; v_gene: TRBV2; CDR3nt: TGTGCCAGCAGTCCGGGACAGGGGCGTTATCAGCCCCAGCATTTT; CDR3aa: CASSPGQGRYQPQHF
j_gene: TRBJ1-2; d_gene: -; abundance: -; v_gene: TRBV30; CDR3nt: TGTGCCTGGAGTGAGGCGGAGGGAGGCACCTTC; CDR3aa: CAWSEAEGGTF
j_gene: TRBJ1-5; d_gene: -; abundance: once; v_gene: TRBV30; CDR3nt: TGTGCCGGCCGCAGCGGGAATCAGCCCCAGCATTTT; CDR3aa: CAGRSGNQPQHF
j_gene: TRBJ1-4; d_gene: -; abundance: once; v_gene: TRBV25-1; CDR3nt: TGTGCCAGCAGCCAACTTATGGGGGAAAAACTGTTTTTT; CDR3aa: CASSQLMGEKLFF
j_gene: TRBJ1-2; d_gene: -; abundance: -; v_gene: TRBV7-9; CDR3nt: TGTGCCAGCAGCAGTCAGGGTTATGGCTACACCTTC; CDR3aa: CASSSQGYGYTF
j_gene: TRBJ2-5; d_gene: -; abundance: -; v_gene: TRBV4-1; CDR3nt: TGCGCCAGCAGCCAAGTCGTAGCCCAAGACCAAGAGACCCAGTACTTC; CDR3aa: CASSQVVAQDQETQYF
j_gene: TRBJ2-4; d_gene: TRBD2; abundance: -; v_gene: TRBV15; CDR3nt: TGTGCCACCAGCCTAGCGGGCGTAGCCAAAAACATTCAGTACTTC; CDR3aa: CATSLAGVAKNIQYF